This T cell receptor (beta chain) appears in the sequencing data of a study of human T cells and chemical hapten exposure. For the study at large: Slight differences in pooled library volume were the main source of varying TCR yields across samples. Overall study results and limits: TCRs above 1 in 1000 frequency did not change with DPC sensitization.

This clonotype was seen at least ten times. What it binds is unknown. Trimming took 0 bases from V and 3 from J; bases not matched to a gene: 1. Germline V gene data show CDR1 as SGHRS and CDR2 as YFSETQ. The CDR3 sequence is 15 residues long. As to time point: healthy volunteer bleed at 6 weeks. Extraction yielded total RNA from whole blood (unfractionated). Individual cDNA molecules had unique molecular identifiers attached to them by the library. Source study methods: TCRs per sample had a median of about 100,000 and ranged from about 23,224 to 750,000. One entry per CDR3 protein results from TCRdb running MiXCR on the RACE reads. The V and J calls were not made by the authors but by TCRdb's processing. The sample lists fewer than 50,000 distinct CDR3 sequences; 3.5% to 4% were seen once.

The V call is TRBV5-1, the J call TRBJ2-5; 11 bases are shared with TRBD2. The receptor comes from a human donor in good health. Some clones in this sample may be carry-over from other donors' samples. The sequencing sample was made of whole blood. DNA of the CDR3: TGCGCCAGCAGCTTGGAACTAGCGGGAGAAGAGACCCAGTACTTC. Its protein is CASSLELAGEETQYF.